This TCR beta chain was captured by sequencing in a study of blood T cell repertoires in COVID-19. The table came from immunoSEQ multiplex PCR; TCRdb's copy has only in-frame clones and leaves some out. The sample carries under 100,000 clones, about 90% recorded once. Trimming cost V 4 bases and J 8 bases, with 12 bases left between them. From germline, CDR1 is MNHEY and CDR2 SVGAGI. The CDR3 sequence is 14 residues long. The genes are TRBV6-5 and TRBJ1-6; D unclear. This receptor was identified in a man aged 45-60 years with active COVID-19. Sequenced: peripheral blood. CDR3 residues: CASSLIGEDSPLHF. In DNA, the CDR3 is TGTGCCAGCAGTTTAATAGGAGAGGATTCACCCCTCCACTTT.